The next 15 T cell receptor beta chains were all read from a single sample in a study of human T cells and chemical hapten exposure (dated by TCRdb to 2020 to 2022). The sample's time point, from its label and the paper: healthy volunteer bleed at 6 weeks. Unfractionated whole blood was collected in Tempus Blood RNA tubes, and total RNA was extracted from that blood. Library preparation used RACE. Sequenced using a NextSeq 500. The public reads were run again by TCRdb, first through fastp at Q25 and then through MiXCR, and only productive beta chains were kept. Under each unique CDR3 protein, matching rows form one entry showing the most common genes and DNA. For this sample there are around 70,000 distinct CDR3 sequences; roughly 6.1% appear just once. The top ten hold roughly 3.5% of the sample. Sequenced input: whole blood. The source is a female donor in good health. Some clones in this sample may be carry-over from other donors' samples.

The V and J genes are TRBV20-1 and TRBJ2-7; the match to TRBD2 covers 11 bases. The CDR3 totals 15 residues. The germline CDR1 and CDR2 sequences are DFQATT and SNEGSKA (reference sequence). The ends lost 5 bases at V and 0 bases at J; junction bases unmatched: 6. This chain's CDR3 is CSASSSGGSSYEQYF. The CDR3 DNA reads as TGCAGTGCTTCTTCTAGCGGGGGGAGCTCCTACGAGCAGTACTTC.

This clonotype came up many times. The V and J genes are TRBV29-1 and TRBJ1-1; unclear D gene. The CDR3 has 15 amino acids. The germline V gene encodes CDR1 SQVTM and CDR2 ANQGSEA. Trimming pared 3 bases from V and 0 bases from J, leaving 14 bases between. The CDR3 sequence is CSVDGSYGVNTEAFF. The CDR3 DNA is TGCAGCGTTGATGGCTCTTACGGTGTGAACACTGAAGCTTTCTTT.

This clonotype was observed a handful of times. This sequence joins TRBV28 and TRBJ2-5; the D call may be TRBD1 or TRBD2 (5 bases each). CDR1 is MDHEN and CDR2 is SYDVKM in the germline V gene. This CDR3 is built from 14 residues. V gave up 3 bases and J gave up 6 bases, with 14 bases separating them. The CDR3 loop is CASSFGDPGKTQYF. The DNA of the CDR3 is TGTGCCAGCAGTTTCGGGGACCCTGGGAAGACCCAGTACTTC.

This clonotype was picked up many times. The J gene is TRBJ2-1, the V gene TRBV6-1, with TRBD2 matching over 8 bases. Trimming took 9 bases from V and 4 from J; bases not matched to a gene: 2. The CDR3 is 12 amino acids. Germline-derived CDR1 and CDR2 are MNHNS and SASEGT. CDR3 nucleotide sequence: TGTGCCAGTGCGGGGGGATACAATGAGCAGTTCTTC. Its protein product is CASAGGYNEQFF.

This clonotype was seen a handful of times. The chain has TRBV6-2 or TRBV6-3 and TRBJ2-7; tentative D call: TRBD2 (5 bases). V was shortened by 4 bases and J by 2 bases, with 15 bases between the two germline ends. The V gene's germline CDR1 is MNHEY and CDR2 SVGEGT. The CDR3 extends over 15 amino acids. This CDR3 reads CASSSGLDLTYEQYF. In DNA form, the CDR3 reads TGTGCCAGCAGTTCGGGATTGGACTTAACCTACGAGCAGTACTTC.

This clonotype was counted at least ten times. CDR3 protein: CASSLLSGTLYEQYF. CDR3 nucleotide sequence: TGTGCCAGCAGCCTACTCTCCGGGACTTTGTACGAGCAGTACTTC. The genes are TRBV7-8 and TRBJ2-7; D is possibly TRBD2 (6 bases). The germline V and J ends were trimmed by 5 bases and 4 bases, with 18 bases remaining between them. The CDR3 consists of 15 residues. Germline V gives CDR1 SGHVS, CDR2 FQNEAQ.

This clonotype was counted many times. This chain joins TRBV28 and TRBJ2-7; D perhaps matches TRBD2 (5 bases). Germline V gene lookup returns CDR1 MDHEN and CDR2 SYDVKM. V was trimmed by 3 bases and J by 2 bases, leaving 8 bases between them. There are 13 residues in the CDR3. The CDR3 protein is CASSLRVAYEQYF. DNA for the CDR3: TGTGCCAGCAGTTTGCGGGTTGCCTACGAGCAGTACTTC.

Many counts were recorded for this clonotype. The rearrangement joins TRBV7-2 to TRBJ1-6; D is unresolved. The CDR3 has 17 residues. Deletions cut 1 base from V and 5 bases from J, with 15 bases between. CDR1 and CDR2 (germline): SGHTA, FQGNSA. The CDR3 bases are TGTGCCAGCAGCTTAGGCCCTCCTAGGTCCAATAATTCACCCCTCCACTTT. This translates into CASSLGPPRSNNSPLHF.

This clonotype occurred many times. CDR3 region: CSVEDPSWWREGDEQFF. CDR3 coding DNA: TGCAGCGTTGAAGATCCCTCTTGGTGGAGGGAGGGGGATGAGCAGTTCTTC. J is TRBJ2-1 and V is TRBV29-1; TRBD2 is a possible D gene (7 bases). CDR1 and CDR2 from the germline V gene are SQVTM and ANQGSEA. Trimming stripped 0 bases from V and 8 bases from J, with 23 bases between. CDR3 length: 17 amino acids.

This clonotype has more than one count but fewer than ten. The genes are TRBV20-1 and TRBJ2-7; 7 nucleotides match TRBD1. CDR3 length: 10 amino acids. V lost 6 bases and J lost 7; bases outside the gene matches: 3. Germline CDR1 and CDR2: DFQATT and SNEGSKA (reference sequence). Here the CDR3 DNA reads TGCAGTGCCCTGGACAGGGAGCAGTACTTC. Translation: CSALDREQYF.

The chain recombines TRBV12-3 or TRBV12-4 with TRBJ2-3; 9 nucleotides line up with TRBD2. J gave up 4 bases and V 1 base, and 6 bases lay outside the gene matches. This CDR3 contains 16 residues. CDR3 amino acids: CASSLGLSGSPDTQYF. In DNA form, the CDR3 reads TGTGCCAGCAGTTTAGGGCTTAGCGGGAGCCCAGATACGCAGTATTTT.

This clonotype was seen many times. The chain employs TRBV2 and TRBJ2-5; possibly TRBD2 for D (5 bases). CDR1 and CDR2 from the germline V gene are SNHLY and FYNNEI. Trimming cost V 4 bases and J 3 bases, with 15 bases left between them. This CDR3 spans 15 amino acids. In DNA, the CDR3 is TGTGCCAGCAGTGGACTACCTCCAAGGGAAGAGACCCAGTACTTC. It yields the protein CASSGLPPREETQYF.

V gene TRBV20-1 combines with J gene TRBJ2-7; the match to TRBD2 covers 13 bases. This CDR3 has 14 residues. V was pared by 5 bases and J by 4 bases, with 5 bases of the junction left unmatched. CDR1 and CDR2 (germline): DFQATT, SNEGSKA (reference sequence). For the CDR3, the DNA is TGCAGTGCTGGGGGGACTAGCGGGACTTACGAGCAGTACTTC. Its protein product is CSAGGTSGTYEQYF.

This clonotype appeared a few times. This chain links TRBV9 with TRBJ2-5, with 11 nucleotides matching TRBD2. The CDR3 totals 16 residues. V lost 0 bases, J lost 1 base, and 2 bases stayed unmatched. Germline-derived CDR1 and CDR2 are SGDLS and YYNGEE. CDR3 sequence (DNA): TGTGCCAGCAGCGTAGCAACTAGCGGGGGCCAAGAGACCCAGTACTTC. Translated, it gives CASSVATSGGQETQYF.

The chain links TRBV6-5 to TRBJ2-4; the D is unclear. Trimming cost V 0 bases and J 3 bases, with 12 bases left between them. CDR3 length equals 16 residues. Germline V gene data show CDR1 as MNHEY and CDR2 as SVGAGI. CDR3 sequence (DNA): TGTGCCAGCAGTTACTCCCTTGGTAGTGGCAAAAACATTCAGTACTTC. Its protein product is CASSYSLGSGKNIQYF.